Given below is one TCR beta chain in context. Its antigen remains unidentified. The source of the sample is a study of radiotherapy plus CTLA-4 blockade in lung cancer. Study summary: Objective response rate was roughly 19%; disease control rate, 31%.

The method was immunoSEQ multiplex PCR; TCRdb's version includes in-frame clones alone and lacks a portion of them. Among around 40,000 clones listed, approximately 68% were seen once. Study-wide results and limits: Clones derived from tumor TCRs expanded in blood after radiotherapy plus ipilimumab. Reports identified early blood T cell clone dynamics, with interferon-beta, as the best response predictor.

This specimen consisted of peripheral blood, obtained from a patient treated with radiotherapy plus ipilimumab. The TCR sequence derives from a human donor with non-small cell lung cancer who had stable disease on radiotherapy plus ipilimumab.

The CDR3 nucleotides read TGTGCCAGCAGCTTTGACAGGGGATATGAGCAGTTCTTC. Translation gives CASSFDRGYEQFF. The chain has TRBV7-9 and TRBJ2-1, with 8 bases identical to TRBD1. Germline lookup yields CDR1 SEHNR and CDR2 FQNEAQ (reference sequence). The V and J ends lost 3 bases and 8 bases, in that order; junction bases with no gene match: 3. This CDR3 is 13 amino acids long.